What follows are 16 T cell receptor beta chains derived from one specimen sequenced in a study of blood T cell repertoires in COVID-19. Profiling relied on immunoSEQ multiplex PCR, and the TCRdb table lists in-frame clones only, not all of them. Here the sample spans 110,000 to 150,000 clones, around 84% being singletons. Sequencing input: peripheral blood. The receptors were gathered from a man aged 55 to 70 with active or convalescent COVID-19.

The chain combines TRBV11-3 with TRBJ1-2; 7 bases are a match to TRBD1. Looked up from germline, CDR1 is SGHNT and CDR2 is YENEEA. J gave up 7 bases and V 5 bases, and 7 bases lay outside the gene matches. This CDR3 region has 13 residues. CDR3 bases: TGTGCCAGCAGCCAAACAGGGGCTGGTGGCTACACCTTC. It codes for CASSQTGAGGYTF.

The chain is built from TRBV30 and TRBJ1-1, with D possibly being TRBD1 (6 bases). Germline CDR1 reads GTSNPN; CDR2 reads SVGIG (reference sequence). The V and J ends lost 0 bases and 1 base respectively, with 27 bases between them. The CDR3 spans 20 residues. CDR3 residues: CAWSVPPTDRMADWNTEAFF. The DNA for the CDR3 is TGTGCCTGGAGTGTCCCCCCCACGGACAGAATGGCAGATTGGAACACTGAAGCTTTCTTT.

The chain recombines TRBV3-1 (or the pseudogene TRBV3-2) with TRBJ2-6; 7 nucleotides align to TRBD1. Germline trimming cut 4 bases from V and 0 bases from J; bases unmatched to any gene: 12. The CDR3 is 19 residues long. Germline CDR1 is LGHDT and CDR2 is YNNKEL (reference sequence). Here the CDR3 reads CASSLTDRARYSGANVLTF. The CDR3 DNA sequence: TGTGCCAGCAGCCTCACCGACAGGGCCCGATACTCTGGGGCCAACGTCCTGACTTTC.

The rearrangement uses TRBV11-3 and TRBJ1-2; 8 bases align to TRBD1. CDR3 length: 18 residues. Trimming at V came to 5 bases and at J to 2 bases, leaving 16 bases not matched to a gene. Germline V lookup: CDR1 SGHNT, CDR2 YENEEA. This chain's CDR3 is CASSLRDRFNSGNYGYTF. The DNA of the CDR3 is TGTGCCAGCAGCCTAAGGGACAGGTTCAATTCGGGCAACTATGGCTACACCTTC.

This clone was seen only once. V and J are TRBV4-1 and TRBJ1-5, with 9 bases that match TRBD1. The length of the CDR3 is 17 residues. Per germline, CDR1 MGHRA and CDR2 YSYEKL. J gave up 3 bases and V 2 bases, and 8 bases lay outside the gene matches. The CDR3 nucleotides read TGCGCCAGCAGCCAAATCAAACAGGGGGCGGACAATCAGCCCCAGCATTTT. Translated, it gives CASSQIKQGADNQPQHF.

This chain joins TRBV5-4 and TRBJ2-3; 7 nucleotides line up with TRBD2. The junction had 6 bases not matched to a gene; V was cut back by 4 bases and J by 4 bases. Germline V gives CDR1 SGHNT, CDR2 YYREEE (reference sequence). CDR3 length: 14 amino acids. The CDR3 DNA reads as TGTGCCAGCAGCCGCGGGACTAACCCAGATACGCAGTATTTT. This encodes CASSRGTNPDTQYF.

The chain combines TRBV19 with TRBJ2-7; D might be TRBD1 (5 bases). Germline CDR1 and CDR2: LNHDA and SQIVND (reference sequence). Trimming took 6 bases from V and 6 from J, leaving 15 bases between them. This CDR3 region has 13 residues. In nucleotides, the CDR3 is TGTGCCAGTAGCCCAGCGACAGTAGGCGAGCAGTACTTC. Residues: CASSPATVGEQYF.

The genes are TRBV7-8 and TRBJ1-1; D gene unclear. The CDR3 runs to 15 residues. V shed 1 base and J shed 4 bases, with 13 bases lying between them. Germline V gives CDR1 SGHVS, CDR2 FQNEAQ. The CDR3 coding sequence is TGTGCCAGCAGCTTAGGGGCAGGCAGTGTCACTGAAGCTTTCTTT. This encodes CASSLGAGSVTEAFF.

The chain employs TRBV11-3 and TRBJ2-1; TRBD2 agrees at 7 bases. With V trimmed by 8 bases and J by 4 bases, 5 bases remained unmatched. CDR3 length equals 13 residues. Germline lookup yields CDR1 SGHNT and CDR2 YENEEA. CDR3 region: CASSTAGYNEQFF. The CDR3 nucleotides read TGTGCCAGCTCAACAGCGGGATACAATGAGCAGTTCTTC.

The V call is TRBV4-3, the J call TRBJ1-2; 11 bases map to TRBD1. This CDR3 contains 15 residues. Germline V gives CDR1 LGHNA, CDR2 YSLEER. V lost 1 base, J lost 6 bases, and 4 bases stayed unmatched. CDR3: CASSQAGTGGDGYTF. In DNA, the CDR3 is TGCGCCAGCAGCCAAGCCGGGACAGGGGGGGATGGCTACACCTTC.

This clone was observed a single time. The chain couples TRBV6-1 to TRBJ1-2; D possibly corresponds to TRBD1 (6 bases). Trimming shortened V by 0 bases and J by 0 bases, and 11 bases separated the two germline ends. This CDR3 comprises 16 residues. Germline values: CDR1 MNHNS, CDR2 SASEGT. The CDR3 DNA sequence: TGTGCCAGCAGTGAAGCCCTGACAGGCTCTAACTATGGCTACACCTTC. It specifies CASSEALTGSNYGYTF.

V is TRBV7-9 and J is TRBJ2-7, with D possibly matching TRBD2 (5 bases). The germline gives CDR1 SEHNR, CDR2 FQNEAQ (reference sequence). V lost 3 bases, J lost 1 base, and 10 bases lay in between. The CDR3 covers 14 residues. In nucleotides, the CDR3 is TGTGCCAGCAGCTTCGAGGGCCCATCCTACGAGCAGTACTTC. Amino acid sequence: CASSFEGPSYEQYF.

This clone was recorded a few times. The V and J genes are TRBV15 and TRBJ1-1; D possibly corresponds to TRBD1 (6 bases). CDR3 length: 15 residues. Germline-derived CDR1 and CDR2 are LNHNV and YYDKDF (reference sequence). V lost 7 bases and J 0 bases, leaving 15 bases between the germline ends. The CDR3 DNA sequence: TGTGCCACCATCCGGACGGGGGGCCTGAACACTGAAGCTTTCTTT. Protein product: CATIRTGGLNTEAFF.

The chain is built from TRBV24-1 and TRBJ1-2; tentatively, D is TRBD1 (5 bases). V was shortened by 2 bases and J by 4 bases, with 10 bases between the two germline ends. Per the germline V gene, CDR1 is KGHDR and CDR2 is SFDVKD. The CDR3 is 14 residues long. In nucleotides, the CDR3 is TGTGCCACCAGTGATTCCGGTAGGGGCTATGGCTACACCTTC. Protein sequence: CATSDSGRGYGYTF.

The gene calls are TRBV1 and TRBJ1-1; TRBD1, the D gene given by the table, was not confirmed from the DNA. TRBV1 is given as a pseudogene. The CDR3 length is 14 residues. CDR3 sequence reads: CTSSQDPRDTEAFF. CDR3 bases: TGCACCAGCAGCCAAGATCCCAGGGACACTGAAGCTTTCTTT.

The chain couples TRBV6-5 to TRBJ2-7; D uncertain. The CDR3 is made up of 12 amino acids. V gave up 6 bases and J gave up 2 bases, with 8 bases separating them. Germline CDR1 MNHEY, CDR2 SVGAGI. The CDR3 coding sequence is TGTGCCAGCAGGTTAAGCGCCTACGAGCAGTACTTC. The encoded protein is CASRLSAYEQYF.